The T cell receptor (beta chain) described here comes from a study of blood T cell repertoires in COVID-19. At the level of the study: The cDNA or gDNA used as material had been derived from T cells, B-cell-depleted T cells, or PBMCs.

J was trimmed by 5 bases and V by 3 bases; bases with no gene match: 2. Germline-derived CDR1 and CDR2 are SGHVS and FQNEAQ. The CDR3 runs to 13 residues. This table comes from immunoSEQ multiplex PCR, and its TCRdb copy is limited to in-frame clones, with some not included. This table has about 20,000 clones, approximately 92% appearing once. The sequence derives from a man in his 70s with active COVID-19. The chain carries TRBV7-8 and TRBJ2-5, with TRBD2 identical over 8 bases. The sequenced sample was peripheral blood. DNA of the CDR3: TGTGCCAGCAGCTTTAGCGGGGAGGAGACCCAGTACTTC. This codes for CASSFSGEETQYF. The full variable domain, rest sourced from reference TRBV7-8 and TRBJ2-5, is GAGVSQSPRYKVAKRGQDVALRCDPISGHVSLFWYQQALGQGPEFLTYFQNEAQLDKSGLPSDRFFAERPEGSVSTLKIQRTQQEDSAVYLCASSFSGEETQYFGPGTRLLVL.